This is a list of T cell receptor beta chains from one sample in a study of OX40 agonist ivuxolimab in advanced cancers. Libraries were prepared by immunoSEQ multiplex PCR; TCRdb keeps only in-frame clonotypes and omits some of them. The table has fewer than 120,000 clones, more than 70% seen once. The specimen was CD4+ or CD8+ T cells sorted from blood, collected in a trial of the OX40 agonist ivuxolimab. These receptors all come from an adult with an advanced solid tumor such as melanoma, head and neck, liver or kidney cancer. CDR3s include the opening cysteine and the closing phenylalanine or tryptophan. The D gene is left open where the match is weak. Not every row has a clone size; where given, it reads once, few, many or a size class.

d_gene,v_gene,abundance,j_gene,CDR3nt,CDR3aa
TRBD1,TRBV6-6,-,TRBJ1-1,TGTGCCAGCAGTTACGGCGGACAGGGAAGAATTGAAGCTTTCTTT,CASSYGGQGRIEAFF
TRBD1,TRBV27,once,TRBJ2-7,TGTGCAGCGGGGGACAGGGGGCGATGGTTC,CAAGDRGRWF
-,TRBV5-8,-,TRBJ1-1,TGTGCCAGCAGCTTCAACCCCGGGATATCGAACACTGAAGCTTTCTTT,CASSFNPGISNTEAFF
-,TRBV7-9,-,TRBJ2-7,TGTGCCAGCAGCTTCCAGGGAGTGGGGAAGTACTTC,CASSFQGVGKYF
-,TRBV5-4,-,TRBJ2-7,TGTGCCAGCAGCTTGGACAGGGACTCCTACGAGCAGTACTTC,CASSLDRDSYEQYF
-,TRBV6-6,-,TRBJ1-4,TGTGCCAGCAGTTACTCGCTGTCTGAAAAACTGTTTTTT,CASSYSLSEKLFF
-,TRBV21-1,-,TRBJ2-7,TGTGCCAGCAGCAAAAGACCGTACCGGGACCCCCTCTCCTACGAGCAGTACTTC,CASSKRPYRDPLSYEQYF
TRBD1,TRBV28,-,TRBJ2-7,TGTGCCAGCCAAACAGGGGCCCTCTACGAGCAGTACTTC,CASQTGALYEQYF
TRBD1,TRBV30,-,TRBJ2-7,TGTGCCTGGAGCTCCGAAGGGGACAGGGGGTTGCACGAGCAGTACTTC,CAWSSEGDRGLHEQYF
-,TRBV7-9,-,TRBJ1-1,TGTGCCAGCAGCTTAGCCCTAATGAACACTGAAGCTTTCTTT,CASSLALMNTEAFF
-,TRBV19,-,TRBJ2-4,TGTGCCAGTAGTCCCCGGAAGAAGCTCGGGGGCATTCAGTACTTC,CASSPRKKLGGIQYF
TRBD2,TRBV6-6,-,TRBJ2-3,TGTGCCAGCAGTTACTCCACTAGCGGCACAGATACGCAGTATTTT,CASSYSTSGTDTQYF
TRBD1,TRBV19,-,TRBJ1-2,TGTGCCAGTAGTATAGATGGGACAGGGAACTATGGCTACACCTTC,CASSIDGTGNYGYTF
-,TRBV6-5,once,TRBJ2-5,TGTGCCAGCAGAATAGTTTATTCCGCGCAAGAGACCCAGTACTTC,CASRIVYSAQETQYF
-,TRBV5-1,-,TRBJ2-3,TGCGCCAGCAGCCCCTCCACCAACACAGATACGCAGTATTTT,CASSPSTNTDTQYF
-,TRBV4-3,once,TRBJ2-1,TGCGCCAGCAGCCAAGAGAAAACTAGCCGTACCCGGGGCGAGCAGTTCTTC,CASSQEKTSRTRGEQFF
TRBD1,TRBV2,-,TRBJ2-5,TGTGCCAGCAGGGGACAGGATAAAGAGACCCAGTACTTC,CASRGQDKETQYF
-,TRBV11-1,-,TRBJ1-1,TGTGCCAGCAGCCGAATCCAGCTGAACACTGAAGCTTTCTTT,CASSRIQLNTEAFF
-,TRBV11-2,-,TRBJ1-2,TGTGCCAGCAGCCGGGACACTTACTATGGCTACACCTTC,CASSRDTYYGYTF
TRBD2,TRBV27,-,TRBJ2-1,TGTGCCAGCGCTTACCCATTCCCGGCGGGGGGCTCCTACAATGAGCAGTTCTTC,CASAYPFPAGGSYNEQFF
-,TRBV7-2,-,TRBJ1-5,TGTGCCAGCAGCCACCCCCGGGGGGGGCACGGCAATCAGCCCCAGCATTTT,CASSHPRGGHGNQPQHF
-,TRBV9,-,TRBJ2-5,TGTGCCAGCAGCGTAGAATGGGGTCGGGAGACCCAGTACTTC,CASSVEWGRETQYF
-,TRBV6-5,-,TRBJ1-4,TGTGCCAGCAGTTACAGTGCAATGCGGGGCGGTGAAAAACTGTTTTTT,CASSYSAMRGGEKLFF
TRBD2,TRBV5-5,-,TRBJ2-5,TGTGCCAGCAGCTTGGGGCCGACTAGCGGGAGTATAGAAGAGACCCAGTACTTC,CASSLGPTSGSIEETQYF
TRBD2,TRBV4-3,once,TRBJ2-3,TGCGCCAGCAGCCAAGGACTAGCGGGAGAGGATTCCACAGATACGCAGTATTTT,CASSQGLAGEDSTDTQYF
TRBD1,TRBV5-1,-,TRBJ2-5,TGCGCCAGCAGCCCAGACAGGGAAGGAGAGACCCAGTACTTC,CASSPDREGETQYF
TRBD1,TRBV5-1,-,TRBJ1-1,TGCGCCAGCAGACTAGGGGGGACAGGGGCCACTGAAGCTTTCTTT,CASRLGGTGATEAFF
-,TRBV7-6,-,TRBJ1-1,TGTGCCAGCAGCAAAAATTTGGGATCGAACACTGAAGCTTTCTTT,CASSKNLGSNTEAFF
TRBD1,TRBV6-5,-,TRBJ2-7,TGTGCCAGCAGTACCGGGACAGGGTCCTACGAGCAGTACTTC,CASSTGTGSYEQYF
TRBD1,TRBV7-9,few,TRBJ2-3,TGTGCCAGCAGCTTGGGACAGGAGGGTACAGATACGCAGTATTTT,CASSLGQEGTDTQYF
TRBD1,TRBV7-9,-,TRBJ1-2,TGTGCCAGCATTCCCGGGACAGGGGGCCAACCTAACTATGGCTACACCTTC,CASIPGTGGQPNYGYTF
-,TRBV7-9,-,TRBJ1-4,TGTGCCAGCAGCTTAGGGGGCGGTAATGAAAAACTGTTTTTT,CASSLGGGNEKLFF
-,TRBV21-1,-,TRBJ1-2,TGTGCCAGCAGCCAAGATAACCGGCCCGGCTTGGGCTACACCTTC,CASSQDNRPGLGYTF
-,TRBV29-1,-,TRBJ2-3,TGCAGCGCTGACAGGACAACGAGGGGGGATACGCAGTATTTT,CSADRTTRGDTQYF
TRBD1,TRBV7-9,-,TRBJ2-2,TGTGCCAGCAGACCCGCCGGGACAGGGGGCCCCGGGGAGCTGTTTTTT,CASRPAGTGGPGELFF
-,TRBV5-1,once,TRBJ2-2,TGCGCCAGCAGCTTGTTGAACGACATTCGGGAGCTGTTTTTT,CASSLLNDIRELFF
-,TRBV4-1,-,TRBJ2-3,TGCGCCAGCAGCCAAGAAGAGAGACGGACAGATACGCAGTATTTT,CASSQEERRTDTQYF
-,TRBV7-6,few,TRBJ1-3,TGTGCCAGCAGCTTAGGAGCACAGGACGGAAACACCATATATTTT,CASSLGAQDGNTIYF
-,TRBV29-1,-,TRBJ2-2,TGCAGCGCGACGAGGGCGGGCACCGGGGAGCTGTTTTTT,CSATRAGTGELFF
TRBD1,TRBV27,-,TRBJ2-7,TGTGCCAGCAGTTTAAGGGGGCTGGGGGAGCAGTACTTC,CASSLRGLGEQYF
TRBD1,TRBV2,-,TRBJ2-1,TGTGCCAGCAGTGGAGACAGGGGCGTAGATGAGCAGTTCTTC,CASSGDRGVDEQFF
TRBD2,TRBV27,-,TRBJ2-1,TGTGCCAGCAGTTTAACTAGCGGGAGTTTCAATGAGCAGTTCTTC,CASSLTSGSFNEQFF
-,TRBV5-1,-,TRBJ2-7,TGCGCCAGCAGCTTGGCGGTTGACAGGTCCGAGCAGTACTTC,CASSLAVDRSEQYF
-,TRBV4-2,-,TRBJ2-3,TGTGCCAGCAGCCCCCGGAACCGGCAGGCCCAAAGTCAGTATTTT,CASSPRNRQAQSQYF
-,TRBV7-2,-,TRBJ2-2,TGTGCCATCATTAGGTTGGGCGGGGAGCTGTTTTTT,CAIIRLGGELFF
-,TRBV9,-,TRBJ2-5,TGTGCCAGCAGCGTTACTTTGGCGGGCGAGACCCAGTACTTC,CASSVTLAGETQYF
-,TRBV7-2,once,TRBJ2-1,TGTGCCAGCAGCCATTCGATGGGATATTACAATGAGCAGTTCTTC,CASSHSMGYYNEQFF
-,TRBV10-3,-,TRBJ2-3,TGTGCCATCACCGAGACTTTCACAGATACGCAGTATTTT,CAITETFTDTQYF
TRBD2,TRBV7-2,-,TRBJ2-7,TGTGCCAGCAGCTCGGGGCGGGAGAGCTACGAGCAGTACTTC,CASSSGRESYEQYF
-,TRBV28,few,TRBJ1-1,TGTGCCAGCAGTTTAACCATGGGCAACACTGAAGCTTTCTTT,CASSLTMGNTEAFF
TRBD1,TRBV7-9,-,TRBJ1-3,TGTGCCAGCGGTATTGGGACAGGGTCTGGAAACACCATATATTTT,CASGIGTGSGNTIYF
-,TRBV6-6,few,TRBJ1-5,TGTGCCAGCAGCCCCTCCAGGGAGGCGCCCCAGCATTTT,CASSPSREAPQHF
-,TRBV6-5,-,TRBJ2-7,TGTGCCAGCAGTTACGCCCCCGACAGAGAGTACTACGAGCAGTACTTC,CASSYAPDREYYEQYF
TRBD1,TRBV19,-,TRBJ1-5,TGTGCCTCTAGGGCAGGGACAGCGGCTCAGCCCCAGCATTTT,CASRAGTAAQPQHF
-,TRBV30,few,TRBJ1-5,TGTGCCTGGAGTGTCCGGTCCTATCAGCCCCAGCATTTT,CAWSVRSYQPQHF
-,TRBV7-9,-,TRBJ1-1,TGTGCCAGCAGCTTAGGGCAGGGTACGTTGGACACTGAAGCTTTCTTT,CASSLGQGTLDTEAFF
-,TRBV7-2,once,TRBJ2-5,TGTGCCAGCAGCTCAAACCGGGAGGAGACCCAGTACTTC,CASSSNREETQYF